These T cell receptor beta chains were read from a single sample in a study of CD8+CD57+ T cells in acquired aplastic anemia. MiXCR, run by TCRdb on the reads, gives a single entry per CDR3 protein. The top ten hold 80% to 90% of the sample, which has more than 70,000 distinct CDR3 sequences, around 70% seen once. The sample consisted of sorted CD4+, CD8+, or CD8+CD57+ T cells (not recorded which) from PBMCs. These receptors were collected from a human donor with aplastic anemia. Each CDR3 is given with its conserved first and last residue. Each record gives: J gene, clone size, V gene, D gene, CDR3 protein, CDR3 DNA. A D gene is named only where the DNA matches it firmly. Where a row states a size, it is once, few, many or the class of an expanded clone; other rows omit it.

J: TRBJ2-7
size: NA
V: TRBV7-3
D: NA
CDR3: CASSGGFYEQCF
DNA: TGTGCCAGCAGCGGAGGGTTCTACGAGCAGTGCTTC

J: TRBJ1-5
size: NA
V: TRBV19
D: NA
CDR3: CASSIGWVGQPQHF
DNA: TGTGCCAGTAGTATAGGTTGGGTTGGGCAGCCCCAGCATTTT

J: TRBJ2-7
size: few
V: TRBV20-1
D: NA
CDR3: CSARVGGYEQYF
DNA: TGCAGTGCTAGAGTAGGCGGATACGAGCAGTACTTC

J: TRBJ2-1
size: NA
V: TRBV6-4
D: TRBD1
CDR3: CASSEQGGNNEQFF
DNA: TGTGCCAGCAGTGAACAGGGGGGAAACAATGAGCAGTTCTTC

J: TRBJ2-7
size: NA
V: TRBV20-1
D: TRBD2
CDR3: CSARAISGSHEQYF
DNA: TGCAGTGCTAGAGCTATTAGCGGGAGCCACGAGCAGTACTTC

J: TRBJ2-7
size: NA
V: TRBV29-1
D: NA
CDR3: CSVKGDGYEQYF
DNA: TGCAGCGTTAAAGGGGACGGCTACGAGCAGTACTTC

J: TRBJ1-1
size: many
V: TRBV9
D: NA
CDR3: CASQGPNTEAFF
DNA: TGTGCCAGCCAAGGACCGAACACTGAAGCTTTCTTT

J: TRBJ1-5
size: many
V: TRBV5-1
D: NA
CDR3: CASSLHRNQPQHF
DNA: TGCGCCAGCAGCCTGCACAGAAATCAGCCCCAGCATTTT

J: TRBJ1-1
size: once
V: TRBV19
D: NA
CDR3: CASRLGPTYMNTEAFF
DNA: TGTGCCAGTAGACTGGGACCGACATACATGAACACTGAAGCTTTCTTT

J: TRBJ2-7
size: NA
V: TRBV2
D: NA
CDR3: CASNTDSYEQYF
DNA: TGTGCCAGCAACACCGACTCCTACGAGCAGTACTTC

J: TRBJ2-1
size: NA
V: TRBV10-2
D: TRBD2
CDR3: CASKRTSGKGEQFF
DNA: TGCGCCAGCAAAAGGACTAGCGGGAAGGGTGAGCAGTTCTTC

J: TRBJ2-7
size: NA
V: TRBV11-1
D: NA
CDR3: CASSLATYEQYF
DNA: TGTGCCAGCAGTTTAGCGACCTACGAGCAGTACTTC

J: TRBJ2-3
size: NA
V: TRBV20-1
D: TRBD2
CDR3: CSATSGRGRTDTQYF
DNA: TGCAGTGCTACTAGCGGAAGGGGTCGCACAGATACGCAGTATTTT

J: TRBJ2-1
size: once
V: TRBV5-1
D: NA
CDR3: CASSLDQEQFF
DNA: TGCGCCAGCAGCTTGGATCAAGAGCAGTTCTTC

J: TRBJ1-2
size: NA
V: TRBV10-2
D: TRBD1
CDR3: CASSDREHYGYTF
DNA: TGCGCCAGCAGCGACAGGGAACACTATGGCTACACCTTC

J: TRBJ2-2
size: NA
V: TRBV11-2
D: TRBD1
CDR3: CASSLNTGQGATGELFF
DNA: TGTGCCAGCAGCTTAAATACCGGACAGGGGGCGACCGGGGAGCTGTTTTTT

J: TRBJ2-7
size: NA
V: TRBV2
D: TRBD1
CDR3: CATSGTGDPDEQYF
DNA: TGTGCCACCAGTGGCACAGGGGACCCGGACGAGCAGTACTTC

J: TRBJ1-1
size: NA
V: TRBV7-9
D: NA
CDR3: CASSLVSRETEAFF
DNA: TGTGCCAGCAGCTTGGTTTCCCGGGAGACTGAAGCTTTCTTT

J: TRBJ2-7
size: NA
V: TRBV10-3
D: TRBD2
CDR3: CASLTHSGGAPNEQYF
DNA: TGTGCCAGCCTGACCCATAGCGGGGGGGCCCCCAACGAGCAGTACTTC

J: TRBJ2-1
size: NA
V: TRBV19
D: TRBD2
CDR3: CASRLAGTYNEQFF
DNA: TGTGCCAGTAGACTAGCGGGTACCTACAATGAGCAGTTCTTC

J: TRBJ2-7
size: NA
V: TRBV19
D: NA
CDR3: CASSLRDSIYEQYF
DNA: TGTGCCAGTAGTCTGAGGGACTCAATCTACGAGCAGTACTTC

J: TRBJ2-1
size: many
V: TRBV5-6
D: NA
CDR3: CASSLVTDEQFF
DNA: TGTGCCAGCAGCCTAGTGACAGATGAGCAGTTCTTC

J: TRBJ2-3
size: NA
V: TRBV29-1
D: TRBD1
CDR3: CSVKPTGWTDTQYF
DNA: TGCAGTGTTAAGCCGACAGGGTGGACAGATACGCAGTATTTT

J: TRBJ2-3
size: NA
V: TRBV9
D: NA
CDR3: CASSVGGLPTDTQYF
DNA: TGTGCCAGCAGCGTGGGTGGACTTCCCACAGATACGCAGTATTTT

J: TRBJ1-1
size: NA
V: TRBV7-3
D: NA
CDR3: CASSLQLGAEAFF
DNA: TGTGCCAGCAGCCTCCAGTTGGGGGCTGAAGCTTTCTTT

J: TRBJ1-6
size: NA
V: TRBV7-2
D: NA
CDR3: CASRGVDNSPLHF
DNA: TGTGCCAGCAGGGGTGTGGATAATTCACCCCTCCACTTT

J: TRBJ2-3
size: NA
V: TRBV20-1
D: NA
CDR3: CSARGARTDTQYF
DNA: TGCAGTGCTAGGGGTGCTCGCACAGATACGCAGTATTTT